These T cell receptor beta chains were read from a single sample in a study of blood T cell repertoires in COVID-19. Produced via immunoSEQ multiplex PCR; TCRdb's table is partial and in-frame only. The sample has about 250,000 clones, around 84% seen once. Sequencing used peripheral blood. These receptors were collected from a woman aged 40 to 50 who had recovered from COVID-19. The CDR3 runs from the conserved cysteine through the conserved F or W. The D gene is left open where the match is weak. Clone sizes are given selectively: once, few, many, or a class where the clone is expanded.

j_call: TRBJ1-1; d_call: .; v_call: TRBV30; clone_size: few; cdr3_nt: TGTGCCTGGACCCATGTCGGTTTCACGTTCCGATTGACTGAAGCTTTCTTT; cdr3_aa: CAWTHVGFTFRLTEAFF
j_call: TRBJ1-2; d_call: .; v_call: TRBV18; clone_size: .; cdr3_nt: TGTGCCAGCTCACCTTCGCCAGGCTCGTTCTATGGCTACACCTTC; cdr3_aa: CASSPSPGSFYGYTF
j_call: TRBJ2-6; d_call: TRBD1; v_call: TRBV10-1; clone_size: .; cdr3_nt: TGCGCCAGCAATCCCGGGACAGGGTTTGGGGCCAACGTCCTGACTTTC; cdr3_aa: CASNPGTGFGANVLTF
j_call: TRBJ2-3; d_call: .; v_call: TRBV4-2; clone_size: few; cdr3_nt: TGTGCCAGCAGCCAAGAGCGGGGTAGCACAGATACGCAGTATTTT; cdr3_aa: CASSQERGSTDTQYF
j_call: TRBJ1-2; d_call: .; v_call: TRBV10-3; clone_size: .; cdr3_nt: TGTGCCATCAGTGAGTCGAAGCGAAACTATGGCTACACCTTC; cdr3_aa: CAISESKRNYGYTF
j_call: TRBJ1-2; d_call: .; v_call: TRBV23-1; clone_size: .; cdr3_nt: TGCGCCAGCAGTCTTCCTGACAGGTTCGACGGCTACACCTTC; cdr3_aa: CASSLPDRFDGYTF
j_call: TRBJ1-5; d_call: TRBD1; v_call: TRBV24-1; clone_size: few; cdr3_nt: TGTGCCACCAGTGATTCAGGGGGCTCACGGCCCCAGCATTTT; cdr3_aa: CATSDSGGSRPQHF
j_call: TRBJ1-2; d_call: TRBD1; v_call: TRBV10-1; clone_size: .; cdr3_nt: TGCGCCAGCAGCCCCGGGACAGTCAGTGGCTACACCTTC; cdr3_aa: CASSPGTVSGYTF
j_call: TRBJ1-3; d_call: .; v_call: TRBV2; clone_size: .; cdr3_nt: TGTGCCACCCAGGGCGAAGGAAACACCATATATTTT; cdr3_aa: CATQGEGNTIYF
j_call: TRBJ2-7; d_call: .; v_call: TRBV4-1; clone_size: .; cdr3_nt: TGCGCCAGCAGCCAAGTTATAGATTCCTACGAGCAGTACTTC; cdr3_aa: CASSQVIDSYEQYF
j_call: TRBJ1-4; d_call: .; v_call: TRBV18; clone_size: .; cdr3_nt: TGTGCCAGCACGGAGAGCCTAAGGGAAAAACTGTTTTTT; cdr3_aa: CASTESLREKLFF
j_call: TRBJ1-3; d_call: TRBD1; v_call: TRBV2; clone_size: .; cdr3_nt: TGTGCCAGCAGTCAAACCGGGACAGGGGGCTTAGGAAACACCATATATTTT; cdr3_aa: CASSQTGTGGLGNTIYF
j_call: TRBJ2-7; d_call: .; v_call: TRBV7-2; clone_size: .; cdr3_nt: TGTGCCAGCAGCTTAGCGCTAAGTGGGCGCTACGAGCAGTACTTC; cdr3_aa: CASSLALSGRYEQYF
j_call: TRBJ1-1; d_call: .; v_call: TRBV6-4; clone_size: few; cdr3_nt: TGTGCCAGCAGTCCGACAGAGAACACTGAAGCTTTCTTT; cdr3_aa: CASSPTENTEAFF
j_call: TRBJ1-1; d_call: TRBD1; v_call: TRBV6-5; clone_size: .; cdr3_nt: TGTGCCAGCAGTTGGACAGGGGACGAAACTGAAGCTTTCTTT; cdr3_aa: CASSWTGDETEAFF
j_call: TRBJ1-2; d_call: .; v_call: TRBV5-1; clone_size: .; cdr3_nt: TGCGCCCGCCGGGGGTCAGGTGGCTACACCTTC; cdr3_aa: CARRGSGGYTF
j_call: TRBJ2-6; d_call: TRBD1; v_call: TRBV7-9; clone_size: .; cdr3_nt: TGTGCCAGCAGCTTAGGCGGACAGGGTGGTTCTGGGGCCAACGTCCTGACTTTC; cdr3_aa: CASSLGGQGGSGANVLTF
j_call: TRBJ1-1; d_call: TRBD1; v_call: TRBV11-2; clone_size: once; cdr3_nt: TGTGCCAGCAGCTCCGTCGGAGGGGACAGGGATGTTCGTGGCACTGAAGCTTTCTTT; cdr3_aa: CASSSVGGDRDVRGTEAFF
j_call: TRBJ2-2; d_call: TRBD1; v_call: TRBV6-5; clone_size: .; cdr3_nt: TGTGCCAGCAACGACAGGGGTAACACCGGGGAGCTGTTTTTT; cdr3_aa: CASNDRGNTGELFF
j_call: TRBJ2-3; d_call: .; v_call: TRBV6-5; clone_size: .; cdr3_nt: TGTGCCAGCAGTTTGGAGGGGCGCAGAAATACGCAGTATTTT; cdr3_aa: CASSLEGRRNTQYF
j_call: TRBJ1-1; d_call: .; v_call: TRBV28; clone_size: .; cdr3_nt: TGTGCCAGCAGTTTAACAGTGAACACTGAAGCTTTCTTT; cdr3_aa: CASSLTVNTEAFF
j_call: TRBJ1-1; d_call: .; v_call: TRBV28; clone_size: .; cdr3_nt: TGTGCCAGCAGCGTACAGGGGAACACTGAAGCTTTCTTT; cdr3_aa: CASSVQGNTEAFF
j_call: TRBJ1-6; d_call: .; v_call: TRBV11-3; clone_size: few; cdr3_nt: TGTGCCAGCAATCTAGGAGGGTCTTCACCCCTCCACTTT; cdr3_aa: CASNLGGSSPLHF
j_call: TRBJ2-2; d_call: TRBD1; v_call: TRBV19; clone_size: once; cdr3_nt: TGTGCCAGTCAAAAGGACAGGGTGGGGACCGGGGAGCTGTTTTTT; cdr3_aa: CASQKDRVGTGELFF
j_call: TRBJ1-1; d_call: TRBD1; v_call: TRBV4-1; clone_size: .; cdr3_nt: TGCGCCAGCAGCCATGGACAGGGAAGTGTAGCTTTCTTT; cdr3_aa: CASSHGQGSVAFF
j_call: TRBJ1-2; d_call: TRBD1; v_call: TRBV6-5; clone_size: .; cdr3_nt: TGTGCCAGCAGTCCCGGGGGACAGATTCAAGGCTACACCTTC; cdr3_aa: CASSPGGQIQGYTF
j_call: TRBJ2-5; d_call: .; v_call: TRBV2; clone_size: .; cdr3_nt: TGTGCCAGCAGTTCCGAAAGCGGGGAGACCCAGTACTTC; cdr3_aa: CASSSESGETQYF
j_call: TRBJ1-1; d_call: .; v_call: TRBV6-5; clone_size: .; cdr3_nt: TGTGCCTCACAGGCAGCAGTGGGGGCGGGAGCTTTCTTT; cdr3_aa: CASQAAVGAGAFF
j_call: TRBJ1-5; d_call: TRBD1; v_call: TRBV24-1; clone_size: .; cdr3_nt: TGTGCCACCAGTGACCCCGACAGGGGACGCAATCAGCCCCAGCATTTT; cdr3_aa: CATSDPDRGRNQPQHF
j_call: TRBJ2-5; d_call: TRBD1; v_call: TRBV28; clone_size: .; cdr3_nt: TGTGCCAGCAGCCCTTATGGCACCAGGGGGCCTTGGGAGACCCAGTACTTC; cdr3_aa: CASSPYGTRGPWETQYF
j_call: TRBJ2-7; d_call: TRBD2; v_call: TRBV28; clone_size: .; cdr3_nt: TGTGCCAGCAGTTTAACTAGCGGGGGGATTTACTCCTACGAGCAGTACTTC; cdr3_aa: CASSLTSGGIYSYEQYF
j_call: TRBJ1-2; d_call: .; v_call: TRBV28; clone_size: .; cdr3_nt: TGTGCCAGCAGTTTATCCCTAGGCAGGGAAGTGAGTGGCTACACCTTC; cdr3_aa: CASSLSLGREVSGYTF
j_call: TRBJ1-5; d_call: TRBD1; v_call: TRBV23-1; clone_size: .; cdr3_nt: TGCGCCAGCAGTCAGGACAGGGTTTATAGCAATCAGCCCCAGCATTTT; cdr3_aa: CASSQDRVYSNQPQHF
j_call: TRBJ1-5; d_call: .; v_call: TRBV30; clone_size: .; cdr3_nt: TGTGCCTGGAGCCCGACAGACAATCAGCCCCAGCATTTT; cdr3_aa: CAWSPTDNQPQHF
j_call: TRBJ1-1; d_call: .; v_call: TRBV7-9; clone_size: .; cdr3_nt: TGTGCCAGCAGCTTAAGGAGGGGCCCGAACACTGAAGCTTTCTTT; cdr3_aa: CASSLRRGPNTEAFF
j_call: TRBJ1-6; d_call: .; v_call: TRBV6-4; clone_size: .; cdr3_nt: TGTGCCAGCAGTGCCCAACAGGGCTCGGGTAATTCACCCCTCCACTTT; cdr3_aa: CASSAQQGSGNSPLHF
j_call: TRBJ2-5; d_call: .; v_call: TRBV3-1/TRBV3-2; clone_size: .; cdr3_nt: TGTGCCAGCAGCCGCGGGACAGTACAAGAGACCCAGTACTTC; cdr3_aa: CASSRGTVQETQYF
j_call: TRBJ1-2; d_call: TRBD1; v_call: TRBV4-1; clone_size: .; cdr3_nt: TGCGCCAGCAGCCACGGACAGGGGTTGATCTATGGCTACACCTTC; cdr3_aa: CASSHGQGLIYGYTF
j_call: TRBJ2-1; d_call: TRBD2; v_call: TRBV10-3; clone_size: .; cdr3_nt: TGTGCCATCAGTCCTCTAGCGGGGGGCAATGAGCAGTTCTTC; cdr3_aa: CAISPLAGGNEQFF
j_call: TRBJ2-2; d_call: .; v_call: TRBV5-1; clone_size: .; cdr3_nt: TGCGCCAGCAGCTCCGGATGGGGCGCCGGGGAGCTGTTTTTT; cdr3_aa: CASSSGWGAGELFF
j_call: TRBJ2-1; d_call: TRBD1; v_call: TRBV3-1/TRBV3-2; clone_size: .; cdr3_nt: TGTGCCAGCAGCCAAGGCAACAGGGGGCAGTTCTTC; cdr3_aa: CASSQGNRGQFF
j_call: TRBJ2-6; d_call: .; v_call: TRBV4-1; clone_size: .; cdr3_nt: TGCGCCAGCAGCCAAGGTGTCTTCAGTGGGGCCAACGTCCTGACTTTC; cdr3_aa: CASSQGVFSGANVLTF
j_call: TRBJ1-6; d_call: TRBD1; v_call: TRBV6-6; clone_size: .; cdr3_nt: TGTGCCAGCAGTCCCGGGACAGGCGCTTATAATTCACCCCTCCACTTT; cdr3_aa: CASSPGTGAYNSPLHF
j_call: TRBJ1-1; d_call: TRBD1; v_call: TRBV24-1; clone_size: .; cdr3_nt: TGTGCCACCAGGACCGGACAGGGCACTGAAGCTTTCTTT; cdr3_aa: CATRTGQGTEAFF
j_call: TRBJ2-3; d_call: TRBD1; v_call: TRBV5-1; clone_size: .; cdr3_nt: TGCGCCAGCAGCTTTCTTGACAGGGGGACAGATACGCAGTATTTT; cdr3_aa: CASSFLDRGTDTQYF
j_call: TRBJ2-7; d_call: .; v_call: TRBV7-9; clone_size: .; cdr3_nt: TGTGCCAGCAGCTTGGCGGATCCTCCCTACGAGCAGTACTTC; cdr3_aa: CASSLADPPYEQYF
j_call: TRBJ2-7; d_call: TRBD1; v_call: TRBV2; clone_size: .; cdr3_nt: TGTGCCAGCATAACGACAGGGAGCTCCTACGAGCAGTACTTC; cdr3_aa: CASITTGSSYEQYF
j_call: TRBJ2-3; d_call: .; v_call: TRBV5-1; clone_size: .; cdr3_nt: TGCGCCAGCAGCTTGGATCCGGACAGTGGCACAGATACGCAGTATTTT; cdr3_aa: CASSLDPDSGTDTQYF